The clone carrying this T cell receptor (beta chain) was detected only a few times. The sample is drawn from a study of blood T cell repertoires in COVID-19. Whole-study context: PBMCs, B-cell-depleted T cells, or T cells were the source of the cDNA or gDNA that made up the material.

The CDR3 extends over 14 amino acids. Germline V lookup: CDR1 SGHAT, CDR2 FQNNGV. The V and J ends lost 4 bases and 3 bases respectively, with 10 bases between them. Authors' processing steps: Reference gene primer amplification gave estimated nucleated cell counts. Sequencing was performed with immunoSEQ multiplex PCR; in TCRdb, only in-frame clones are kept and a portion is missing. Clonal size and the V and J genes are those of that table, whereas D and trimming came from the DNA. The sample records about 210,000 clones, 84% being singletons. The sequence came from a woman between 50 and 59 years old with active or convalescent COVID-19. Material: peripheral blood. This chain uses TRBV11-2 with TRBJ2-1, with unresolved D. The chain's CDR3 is CASSYATVYNEQFF. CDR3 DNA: TGTGCCAGCAGCTACGCGACTGTCTACAATGAGCAGTTCTTC. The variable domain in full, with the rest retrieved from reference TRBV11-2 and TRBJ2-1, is EAGVAQSPRYKIIEKRQSVAFWCNPISGHATLYWYQQILGQGPKLLIQFQNNGVVDDSQLPKDRFSAERLKGVDSTLKIQPAKLEDSAVYLCASSYATVYNEQFFGPGTRLTVL.